These T cell receptor beta chains were read from a single sample in a study of blood T cell repertoires in COVID-19. Only in-frame clones appear in the TCRdb table, and some are missing; sequencing was by immunoSEQ multiplex PCR. Of approximately 190,000 clones detected, under 90% appear once; the ten largest clones hold 13% to 15%. What was sequenced was peripheral blood. All receptors derive from a man younger than 45 with active or convalescent COVID-19. The CDR3 runs from the conserved cysteine through the conserved F or W. The order of the fields is clone size, J gene, D gene, V gene, CDR3 protein, CDR3 DNA. A D gene is named only where the DNA matches it firmly. A clone size is listed for some rows: how often the clone was seen (once, few, many), or a class if it is expanded.

>.|TRBJ1-1|.|TRBV5-1
CASCPGLVNTEAFF
TGCGCCAGCTGCCCGGGGTTGGTGAACACTGAAGCTTTCTTT
>.|TRBJ1-4|.|TRBV30
CAWSVGHVNEKLFF
TGTGCCTGGAGTGTTGGCCACGTTAATGAAAAACTGTTTTTT
>.|TRBJ1-5|.|TRBV5-1
CASKSAEGAQPQHF
TGCGCCAGCAAATCCGCCGAAGGGGCCCAGCCCCAGCATTTT
>.|TRBJ2-5|TRBD2|TRBV6-2/TRBV6-3
CASSYRNSGETQYF
TGTGCCAGCAGTTATAGGAATAGCGGGGAGACCCAGTACTTC
>few|TRBJ1-1|.|TRBV11-2
CASSLDRTTEAFF
TGTGCCAGCAGCTTAGATCGGACAACTGAAGCTTTCTTT
>.|TRBJ1-2|TRBD1|TRBV5-4
CASRIGTVRGGYTF
TGTGCCAGCAGGATAGGGACAGTTCGGGGAGGCTACACCTTC
>.|TRBJ2-7|TRBD1|TRBV5-1
CASSSGQGLYEQYF
TGCGCCAGCAGCTCAGGACAGGGCCTCTACGAGCAGTACTTC
>.|TRBJ1-4|TRBD1|TRBV5-4
CASSLGQGATNEKLFF
TGTGCCAGCAGCTTGGGACAGGGCGCAACTAATGAAAAACTGTTTTTT
>.|TRBJ2-5|.|TRBV3-1/TRBV3-2
CASRSSADRQETQYF
TGTGCCAGCAGATCATCGGCGGATAGGCAAGAGACCCAGTACTTC
>.|TRBJ1-1|.|TRBV28
CASSFREAAEAFF
TGTGCCAGCAGTTTTAGGGAAGCGGCTGAAGCTTTCTTT
>.|TRBJ1-3|.|TRBV19
CASSVSLGVRNTIYF
TGTGCCAGTAGTGTCAGTCTCGGAGTCCGAAACACCATATATTTT
>.|TRBJ2-1|.|TRBV10-1
CASQGGSSYNEQFF
TGCGCCAGCCAAGGAGGTAGCTCCTACAATGAGCAGTTCTTC
>.|TRBJ1-2|.|TRBV19
CASISQGRGQTDGYTF
TGTGCCAGTATAAGCCAGGGGCGCGGACAAACGGATGGCTACACCTTC